This T cell receptor beta chain was obtained from a study of blood T cell repertoires in COVID-19. The authors' processing: The assay estimated nucleated cells by amplifying reference gene primers. Sequencing used immunoSEQ multiplex PCR; TCRdb keeps in-frame clones, though not all of them. The V and J calls and clone size come from that table; D and trimming were worked out from the DNA. Found here are some 100,000 clones, roughly nine tenths of them singletons; the top ten hold about 9.4%. This CDR3 has 18 residues. The junction had 7 bases not matched to a gene; V was cut back by 2 bases and J by 1 base. Per germline, CDR1 MNHEY and CDR2 SMNVEV (reference sequence).

This TCR was recovered from a man in his fifties with acute or convalescent COVID-19. Sequenced: peripheral blood. The chain joins TRBV27 to TRBJ2-2; 10 bases fit TRBD2. The CDR3 reads CASSLISSGRRNTGELFF. CDR3 in DNA: TGTGCCAGCAGTTTAATTTCTAGCGGGAGAAGGAACACCGGGGAGCTGTTTTTT.